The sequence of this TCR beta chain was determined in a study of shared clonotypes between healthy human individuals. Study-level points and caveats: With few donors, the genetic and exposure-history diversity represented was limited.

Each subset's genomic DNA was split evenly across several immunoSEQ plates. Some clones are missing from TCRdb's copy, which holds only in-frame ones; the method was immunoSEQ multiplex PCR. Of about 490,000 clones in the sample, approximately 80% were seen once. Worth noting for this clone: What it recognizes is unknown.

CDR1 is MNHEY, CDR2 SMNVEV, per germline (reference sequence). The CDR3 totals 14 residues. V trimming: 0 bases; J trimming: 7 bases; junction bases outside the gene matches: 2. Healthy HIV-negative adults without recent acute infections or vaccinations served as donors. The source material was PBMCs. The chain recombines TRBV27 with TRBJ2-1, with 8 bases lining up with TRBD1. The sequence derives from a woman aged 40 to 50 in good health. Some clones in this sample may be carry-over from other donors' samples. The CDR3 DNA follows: TGTGCCAGCAGTTTATCCAGGGGGCTGAATGAGCAGTTCTTC. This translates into CASSLSRGLNEQFF.